Below, 30 T cell receptor beta chains from the same sample are listed, as sequenced in a study of tumor-infiltrating lymphocytes in primary liver carcinoma. TCR beta cDNA came from about 470 ng total RNA, primed with a constant-region primer. Researchers made the TCR beta libraries by running three nested multiplex PCR rounds with slightly modified ARM-PCR. Use of TRBV1-TRBV30 forward primers with a C-beta reverse primer characterized the first two PCR rounds, which lasted approximately 11 cycles each. MiXCR, run by TCRdb on the multiplex PCR reads, gives a single entry per CDR3 protein. This table has fewer than 250,000 distinct CDR3 sequences, just under 85% appearing once. Co-extraction of both nucleic acids (RNA and DNA) used about 20-34 mg of unsorted bulk tissue. Material: tumor tissue from primary liver carcinoma. All receptors derive from a middle-aged man with primary liver carcinoma and hepatitis B virus infection.

A word on this clonotype: A much larger clone differs from this one at a single base, so this may be a read error. The chain carries TRBV18 and TRBJ2-1; D possibly corresponds to TRBD2 (6 bases). This CDR3 spans 16 amino acids. Germline assignment: CDR1 KGHSH and CDR2 LQKENI. Deletions cut 2 bases from V and 1 base from J, with 12 bases between. The CDR3 is CASSPFSGISYNEQFF. CDR3 DNA: TGTGCCAGCTCACCATTTAGCGGTATATCCTACAATGAGCAGTTCTTC.

A note on this clonotype: Just one base apart from a much larger clone, this may be a read error. This chain joins TRBV6-4 and TRBJ1-6, with D possibly TRBD1 on 5 matching bases. CDR1 MRHNA and CDR2 SNTAGT come from the germline V gene. The V end was cut by 9 bases, the J end by 2 bases, with 11 bases between. The CDR3 has 14 amino acids. Here the CDR3 reads CARGDCTYNSPLHF. CDR3 in DNA: TGTGCCAGGGGGGATTGTACCTATAATTCACCCCTCCACTTT.

CDR3 bases: TGTGCCAGCAGTCATGATCCCATGAACACTGAAGCTTTCTTT. Its translation: CASSHDPMNTEAFF. The rearrangement uses TRBV4-2 and TRBJ1-1; D ambiguous. Trimming stripped 6 bases from V and 0 bases from J, with 11 bases between. The CDR3 has 14 residues. Germline CDR1 reads LGHNA; CDR2 reads YNFKEQ.

In its sample, this clonotype was seen a few times. The rearrangement uses TRBV12-3 or TRBV12-4 and TRBJ1-1, with a possible D match to TRBD1 (6 bases). The CDR3 covers 19 residues. V lost 9 bases and J 5 bases, leaving 34 bases between the germline ends. The CDR3 spells CASSPHDRLRRSRLTEAFF. In DNA form, the CDR3 reads TGTGCCAGTAGCCCTCACGACAGGCTTCGTAGGAGTCGGTTGACTGAAGCTTTCTTT.

On this clonotype: Its ends do not fully match the called genes, so a read error is possible. This chain links TRBV24-1 with TRBJ2-1; 8 bases match TRBD2. Per the germline V gene, CDR1 is KGHDR and CDR2 is SFDVKD. This CDR3 is 15 amino acids long. The CDR3 region has the DNA TGTGTCACCAGTGACCCGGGAGGGAACTACAATGAGCAGTTCTTC. This sequence encodes CVTSDPGGNYNEQFF.

This clonotype was seen just once. Compared with germline, one end of the junction differs, possibly owing to a read error. This chain uses TRBV12-5 with TRBJ1-1, with 8 bases fitting TRBD1. CDR3 length equals 16 residues. The germline CDR1 and CDR2 sequences are LGHNT and FRNRAP. The DNA of the CDR3 is TGTGCTAGTGGTTGCTTTCCAGGGGGCATGAACACTGAAGTTTTCTTT. Residues: CASGCFPGGMNTEVFF.

A few counts support this clonotype. A junction end diverges from the germline sequence, so it may reflect a read error. The genes are TRBV29-1 and TRBJ2-6; the D is unclear. The germline V gene encodes CDR1 SQVTM and CDR2 ANQGSEA. The CDR3 runs 13 residues. CDR3 sequence reads: CSVAGSGVNVLTF. In DNA form, the CDR3 reads TGCAGCGTTGCAGGTTCTGGGGTCAACGTCCTGACTTTC.

As to this clonotype: At one end, the junction sequence differs from germline, possibly due to a read error. The chain combines TRBV6-1 with TRBJ2-5; a weak D match, TRBD1 (6 bases). CDR1 and CDR2 (germline): MNHNS, SASEGT. The CDR3 consists of 15 residues. CDR3 sequence reads: CASRTLGANQETHYF. The CDR3 region has the DNA TGTGCAAGCAGAACACTGGGGGCGAACCAAGAGACCCATTACTTC.

This clonotype occurred many times. This rearrangement joins TRBV28 to TRBJ2-1; the match to TRBD2 covers 12 bases. This CDR3 is built from 14 residues. V lost 8 bases and J lost 5; bases outside the gene matches: 4. Germline-derived CDR1 and CDR2 are MDHEN and SYDVKM. The CDR3 DNA is TGTGCCAGCGGGACTAGCGGGCCTAACAATGAGCAGTTCTTC. This translates into CASGTSGPNNEQFF.

In the case of this clonotype: This is likely a read error, given that the CDR3 carries no conserved phenylalanine or tryptophan at its end. V is TRBV10-3 and J is TRBJ2-3, with D possibly TRBD2 on 6 matching bases. The CDR3 extends over 13 amino acids. CDR1 ENHRY and CDR2 SYGVKD come from the germline V gene. The CDR3: CTTRGGPSEQQYL. The CDR3 DNA reads TGTACCACCAGAGGTGGTCCTAGCGAGCAGCAGTATTTG.

This clonotype came up once. The chain carries TRBV29-1 and TRBJ2-2; 7 bases agree with TRBD2. Germline values: CDR1 SQVTM, CDR2 ANQGSEA. This CDR3 has 15 amino acids. CDR3 DNA sequence: TGCGGTGTTGGGACTATCGCGGCGAACACCGGGGAGCTGTTTTTT. It encodes CGVGTIAANTGELFF.

For this clonotype: A read error is possible here, since a much larger clone lies one base away. V usage is TRBV28 and J usage is TRBJ2-1; D may be TRBD1 (5 bases). CDR3 length: 13 residues. The germline gives CDR1 MDHEN, CDR2 SYDVKM. The CDR3 sequence: CASRTQLDNKQFF. The CDR3 DNA sequence: TGTGCCAGCAGGACGCAGCTGGACAATAAGCAGTTCTTC.

As regards this clonotype: A read error is possible here, since a much larger clone lies one base away. The genes are TRBV28 and TRBJ2-1; tentatively, D is TRBD1 (6 bases). The CDR3 sequence is 12 residues long. Between the trimmed V and J ends, which lost 9 bases and 6 bases, there was a span of 12 bases. CDR1 is MDHEN and CDR2 is SYDVKM in the germline V gene. CDR3 amino acids: CASTGNFNEQFF. CDR3 DNA: TGTGCCAGTACAGGGAATTTCAATGAGCAGTTCTTC.

This clonotype has just one count. The rearrangement uses TRBV12-3 or TRBV12-4 and TRBJ1-2; D unclear. V shed 1 base and J shed 10 bases, with 10 bases lying between them. This CDR3 has 12 residues. The CDR3 DNA sequence: TGTGCCAGCAGTTTAGTGGGTCGCGACTACACCTTC. It is translated as CASSLVGRDYTF.

As to this clonotype: The final CDR3 position lacks the conserved phenylalanine or tryptophan, pointing to a likely read error. The rearrangement joins TRBV6-6 to TRBJ2-4; possibly TRBD2 for D (5 bases). Per germline, CDR1 MNHNY and CDR2 SVGAGI (reference sequence). Trimming left V 7 bases short and J 2 bases short, with 18 bases between. The CDR3 totals 16 residues. The CDR3 nucleotides are TGTGCCAGCAACTTGGGGATAGGAGGATCCAAAAACATTCAGTACTAC. This sequence encodes CASNLGIGGSKNIQYY.

In DNA form, the CDR3 reads TGTATCAGCAGTCAGGGACTAGTTCAAGAGACCCAGTACTTC. This gives the protein CISSQGLVQETQYF. The rearrangement links TRBV6-1 to TRBJ2-5; 8 nucleotides match TRBD2. The CDR3 runs 14 residues. Germline assignment: CDR1 MNHNS and CDR2 SASEGT.

This clonotype has ten or more counts. The chain couples TRBV4-1 to TRBJ1-4; D call uncertain. V lost 1 base and J lost 0, with 6 bases in between. The germline V gene has CDR1 MGHRA and CDR2 YSYEKL. The CDR3 spans 15 residues. CDR3 bases: TGCGCCAGCAGCCAAGGACCCACAACTAATGAAAAACTGTTTTTT. It is translated as CASSQGPTTNEKLFF.

Worth noting for this clonotype: A read error is possible here, since a much larger clone lies one base away. The conserved phenylalanine or tryptophan normally closing the CDR3 is absent here, so this likely arose from a read error. CDR3 nucleotide sequence: TGTGCCAGCAGCTTTGGACAGGGGTTCGGAAACACCATATATTCT. This encodes CASSFGQGFGNTIYS. The J gene is TRBJ1-3, the V gene TRBV28; the match to TRBD1 covers 9 bases. The CDR3 extends over 15 amino acids. Germline V CDR1 and CDR2: MDHEN, SYDVKM. Trimming took 6 bases from V and 4 from J; bases not matched to a gene: 7.

Comment on this clonotype: Because it lacks the conserved phenylalanine or tryptophan at the end, this CDR3 is likely a read error. The chain employs TRBV4-2 and TRBJ2-3; no reliable D call. From germline, CDR1 is LGHNA and CDR2 YNFKEQ. V was cut by 5 bases and J by 0 bases, with 12 bases left in between. This CDR3 contains 15 residues. Written as DNA, the CDR3 is TGTGCCAGCAGCGGTTTTGAAGGGAGCACAGATACGCAGTATTTA. This sequence encodes CASSGFEGSTDTQYL.

Note on this clonotype: One junction end does not reproduce the germline sequence, and a read error may be involved. V and J are TRBV12-3 or TRBV12-4 and TRBJ2-3; no firm D call. CDR3 size: 11 residues. The CDR3 spells CAILSTDTHYF. CDR3 nucleotide sequence: TGTGCCATTCTAAGCACAGATACGCACTATTTT.

The sample holds a few counts of this clonotype. Relative to the germline gene, one junction end is altered; a read error may explain this. This sequence joins TRBV28 and TRBJ2-5; D possibly corresponds to TRBD1 (5 bases). Germline V gene sequence: CDR1 MDHEN, CDR2 SYDVKM. CDR3 size: 15 residues. This CDR3 is CTSSKPGLQEETQYF. In nucleotides, the CDR3 is TGTACCAGCAGTAAGCCCGGGTTACAGGAAGAGACTCAGTACTTC.

A remark on this clonotype: Germline is not matched at one junction end, which may reflect a read error. The chain employs TRBV14 and TRBJ2-1, with 7 bases fitting TRBD2. CDR3 length: 16 amino acids. Per the germline V gene, CDR1 is SGHDN and CDR2 is FVKESK. CDR3 sequence: CASSAAAGWVNNKQFF. CDR3 DNA: TGTGCCAGCAGTGCTGCAGCGGGATGGGTAAACAATAAGCAGTTCTTC.

Turning to this clonotype: A read error may account for a junction end that differs from germline. The gene calls are TRBV6-5 and TRBJ2-5; 7 bases agree with TRBD1. Germline V gene lookup returns CDR1 MNHEY and CDR2 SVGAGI. The CDR3 spans 12 residues. The CDR3: CTSSSQGDTQYF. The CDR3 DNA sequence: TGTACCAGCAGCTCCCAGGGGGATACCCAGTACTTC.

As concerns this clonotype: A read error may explain this, as a much larger clone is one base away. The rearrangement links TRBV28 to TRBJ2-7; possible D gene TRBD1, 5 bases. This CDR3 region has 13 residues. Germline V lookup: CDR1 MDHEN, CDR2 SYDVKM. In DNA form, the CDR3 reads TGTGCCAGCAGCATCGACAGCTCCTACGTGCAGTACTTC. Translated: CASSIDSSYVQYF.

This clonotype appeared once. V usage is TRBV5-4 and J usage is TRBJ2-7; 8 positions match TRBD1. The J call is in doubt because the DNA end fits TRBJ2-1 better. CDR3 length: 14 amino acids. Germline CDR1 is SGHNT and CDR2 is YYREEE (reference sequence). The CDR3 region is CASSLGQGGYKQFF. The CDR3 bases are TGTGCCAGCAGCTTAGGACAGGGTGGCTACAAGCAGTTCTTC.

Worth noting for this clonotype: The junction departs from germline at one end; a sequencing error may be responsible. The chain combines TRBV5-1 with TRBJ2-1; a possible D gene is TRBD2 (6 bases). This CDR3 comprises 13 residues. Germline CDR1 is SGHRS and CDR2 is YFSETQ. The CDR3 here is CATGLLSYHEQFF. The CDR3 DNA sequence: TGCGCCACCGGACTACTCTCCTACCATGAGCAGTTCTTC.

This clonotype occurred a few times. This may be a read error: a much more frequent sequence differs by one nucleotide. No conserved phenylalanine or tryptophan is present at the end of the CDR3, so a read error is the likely explanation. This CDR3 is CASKLNWGDYEQYL. CDR3 coding DNA: TGCGCCAGCAAATTGAATTGGGGGGACTACGAGCAGTACCTC. The V call is TRBV5-1, the J call TRBJ2-7; D is possibly TRBD2 (6 bases). Trimming pared 6 bases from V and 3 bases from J, leaving 16 bases between. Germline CDR1 and CDR2: SGHRS and YFSETQ. The CDR3 is 14 residues long.

Turning to this clonotype: Its ends do not fully match the called genes, so a read error is possible. The chain employs TRBV5-6 and TRBJ1-1; 8 bases fit TRBD1. Germline CDR1 SGHDT, CDR2 YYEEEE. This CDR3 region has 14 residues. The CDR3 spells CASSLALTGAEALF. CDR3 coding DNA: TGTGCCAGCAGCTTGGCATTGACAGGGGCTGAAGCTCTCTTT.

Points on this clonotype: Since the CDR3 does not end with the conserved phenylalanine or tryptophan, this likely comes from a read error. The chain recombines TRBV11-2 with TRBJ2-6, with D possibly TRBD2 on 5 matching bases. The length of the CDR3 is 17 residues. Trimming removed 6 bases at V and 2 bases at J, with 17 bases between. CDR1 and CDR2 (germline): SGHAT, FQNNGV. CDR3 in amino acids: CASRPRRGWTGANVLTL. CDR3 DNA: TGTGCCAGCAGACCAAGGCGAGGGTGGACTGGGGCCAACGTCCTGACTTTA.

This rearrangement joins TRBV11-2 to TRBJ1-4; D remains ambiguous. CDR3 length: 15 amino acids. CDR1 and CDR2 from the germline V gene are SGHAT and FQNNGV. V was clipped by 9 bases and J by 5 bases, with 19 bases between them. CDR3 nucleotides: TGTGCCAGTAGATTAGGGTCCGCCGTGAATGAAAAACTGTTTTTT. This gives the protein CASRLGSAVNEKLFF.